The clone carrying this TCR beta chain was observed many times. The antigen is not known. The sample originates from a study of T cell repertoires in cytomegalovirus infection. On the study more broadly: CMV infection together with matching HLA type was indicated by public TCR beta signatures.

Study conclusions and caveats: It was HLA-C-restricted CMV-specific TCR beta clonotypes that dominated the response ex vivo.

The CDR3 has 14 amino acids. V was clipped by 1 base and J by 2 bases, with 7 bases between them. The V gene's germline CDR1 is SGHAT and CDR2 FQNNGV. From the reads, TCRdb called clonotypes with MiXCR, one entry per CDR3 protein. This sample has about 450,000 distinct CDR3 sequences, with roughly 31% found just once. The clonotype originates from a human donor in good health (CMV status not recorded). Some clones in this sample may be carry-over from other donors' samples. The J gene is TRBJ2-3, the V gene TRBV11-2, with a tentative D call TRBD1 (6 bases). Sequenced sample: PBMCs. Written as DNA, the CDR3 is TGTGCCAGCAGCTTAGGGACAGTCACAGATACGCAGTATTTT. It is translated as CASSLGTVTDTQYF. The variable domain in full, with the rest retrieved from reference TRBV11-2 and TRBJ2-3, is EAGVAQSPRYKIIEKRQSVAFWCNPISGHATLYWYQQILGQGPKLLIQFQNNGVVDDSQLPKDRFSAERLKGVDSTLKIQPAKLEDSAVYLCASSLGTVTDTQYFGPGTRLTVL.